This entry lists 6 T cell receptor beta chains sequenced from one sample in a study of blood T cell repertoires in COVID-19. The method was immunoSEQ multiplex PCR; TCRdb's version includes in-frame clones alone and lacks a portion of them. The sample has over 150,000 clones, about 85% seen once. Sequencing was done on a sample of peripheral blood. The receptors shown here come from a woman at least 80 years old with COVID-19, enrolled during active disease.

There are a few counts of this clone. V and J are TRBV15 and TRBJ1-4, with D perhaps matching TRBD1 (5 bases). The V and J ends lost 1 base and 4 bases respectively, with 13 bases between them. This CDR3 is built from 16 residues. The germline CDR1 and CDR2 sequences are LNHNV and YYDKDF (reference sequence). The CDR3 region is CATSRVPGGINEKLFF. As DNA, the CDR3 is TGTGCCACCAGCAGAGTACCCGGGGGGATTAATGAAAAACTGTTTTTT.

CDR3 sequence: CASNPLAGGPAGEQFF. As DNA, the CDR3 is TGCGCCAGCAACCCACTAGCGGGAGGGCCCGCGGGTGAGCAGTTCTTC. The rearrangement joins TRBV5-1 to TRBJ2-1; TRBD2 matches 13 bases. The CDR3 spans 16 residues. Germline V gene lookup returns CDR1 SGHRS and CDR2 YFSETQ. Trimming cost V 6 bases and J 9 bases; bases outside gene matches: 12.

The chain employs TRBV5-6 and TRBJ1-2, with D maybe TRBD1 (6 bases). The CDR3 has 14 residues. In germline, CDR1 is SGHDT, CDR2 YYEEEE. With 4 bases removed from V and 2 bases from J, the gap between germline ends came to 12 bases. The CDR3 nucleotides read TGTGCCAGCAGCCGGGGGGCCCAAAACTATGGCTACACCTTC. Translated: CASSRGAQNYGYTF.

The rearrangement joins TRBV6-1 to TRBJ2-5; D is possibly TRBD1 (5 bases). CDR3 length: 14 amino acids. V lost 3 bases and J 2 bases, leaving 10 bases between the germline ends. CDR1 is MNHNS, CDR2 SASEGT, per germline. Written as DNA, the CDR3 is TGTGCCAGCAGTGATTTTCGACAGCAAGAGACCCAGTACTTC. It is translated as CASSDFRQQETQYF.

This clone has a handful of counts. CDR3 residues: CASSQGAGYGYTF. The CDR3 DNA sequence: TGTGCCAGCAGTCAGGGGGCGGGCTATGGCTACACCTTC. The chain joins TRBV11-2 to TRBJ1-2; TRBD1 aligns across 8 bases. The CDR3 contains 13 residues. Germline assignment: CDR1 SGHAT and CDR2 FQNNGV. With 6 bases clipped from V and 4 bases from J, the junction kept 4 bases outside the gene matches.

This chain links TRBV7-2 with TRBJ1-2; weak D call: TRBD1 (5 bases). Deletions cut 5 bases from V and 6 bases from J, with 19 bases between. This CDR3 spans 15 amino acids. The germline gives CDR1 SGHTA, CDR2 FQGNSA. The CDR3 DNA is TGTGCCAGCAGCCCGGGTACCCGGGGGAGGGATGGCTACACCTTC. It yields the protein CASSPGTRGRDGYTF.